Listed below are T cell receptor beta chains from one sample, sequenced in a study of blood T cells in healthy people across ages. TCRdb re-called the 5' RACE reads with MiXCR, one entry per CDR3 protein. Of about 570,000 distinct CDR3 sequences listed, about 29% are singletons. These records were also assigned to another study, of T cells of mothers and their children.

Specimen: blood. The origin of the receptors is a boy younger than 10 in good health. Both conserved end residues are part of each CDR3. The D gene is left open where the match is weak. Clone size is stated in some rows and not others, as once, few, many or a class when expanded.

abundance,v_gene,d_gene,j_gene,CDR3aa,CDR3nt
few,TRBV5-1,NA,TRBJ2-5,CASSRVTQETQYF,TGCGCCAGCAGCAGGGTTACCCAAGAGACCCAGTACTTC
NA,TRBV9,NA,TRBJ2-5,CASSVGPMGETQYF,TGTGCCAGCAGCGTAGGGCCCATGGGAGAGACCCAGTACTTC
NA,TRBV3-1,NA,TRBJ2-1,CASSPTGWINEQFF,TGTGCCAGCAGCCCTACAGGGTGGATCAATGAGCAGTTCTTC
NA,TRBV6-5,NA,TRBJ1-1,CASSYRAGRVFTEAFF,TGTGCCAGCAGTTACAGGGCAGGGAGGGTTTTTACTGAAGCTTTCTTT
NA,TRBV6-2/TRBV6-3,NA,TRBJ2-5,CASSSYFRRSRETQYF,TGTGCCAGCAGTTCTTACTTTAGGAGAAGTCGAGAGACCCAGTACTTC
NA,TRBV2,TRBD1,TRBJ2-5,CASSDFRQGGKTQYF,TGTGCCAGCAGTGATTTCCGACAGGGTGGAAAGACCCAGTACTTC
NA,TRBV12-3/TRBV12-4,NA,TRBJ1-2,CASSSWTRGYTF,TGTGCCAGCAGTTCATGGACGAGAGGCTACACCTTC
NA,TRBV3-1,NA,TRBJ1-3,CASTQLSGNTIYF,TGTGCCAGCACCCAGTTATCTGGAAACACCATATATTTT
NA,TRBV10-3,NA,TRBJ2-2,CAIRWQNTGELFF,TGTGCCATTCGGTGGCAGAACACCGGGGAGCTGTTTTTT
NA,TRBV9,NA,TRBJ2-6,CASSALMGSGANVLTF,TGTGCCAGCAGCGCCTTAATGGGGTCTGGGGCCAACGTCCTGACTTTC
NA,TRBV28,TRBD1,TRBJ2-5,CASSLGQGNFYEQHF,TGTGCCAGCAGTTTAGGACAGGGTAATTTCTACGAGCAGCACTTC
few,TRBV7-2,NA,TRBJ2-1,CASSLRIGVGYNEQFF,TGTGCCAGCAGCTTACGTATCGGGGTTGGGTACAATGAGCAGTTCTTC
NA,TRBV12-3/TRBV12-4,NA,TRBJ1-3,CASSWGILGNTIYF,TGTGCCAGCAGTTGGGGGATACTCGGAAACACCATATATTTT
NA,TRBV7-9,TRBD1,TRBJ2-2,CASSFDRGTGELFF,TGTGCCAGCAGCTTCGACAGGGGAACCGGGGAGCTGTTTTTT
NA,TRBV6-1,NA,TRBJ2-1,CASSGLAYSYNEQFF,TGTGCCAGCAGTGGTTTAGCGTACTCCTACAATGAGCAGTTCTTC
few,TRBV3-1,TRBD2,TRBJ2-3,CASWSHSGGTDTQYF,TGTGCCAGCTGGAGTCATAGCGGGGGCACAGATACGCAGTATTTT
NA,TRBV5-6,TRBD1,TRBJ2-6,CASSLPRQGVRSGANVLTF,TGTGCCAGCAGCCTCCCAAGACAGGGGGTTCGCTCTGGGGCCAACGTCCTGACTTTC
NA,TRBV27,NA,TRBJ1-6,CASSFTGLGWNSPLHF,TGTGCCAGCAGTTTTACGGGGCTTGGATGGAATTCACCCCTCCACTTT
few,TRBV6-5,TRBD2,TRBJ2-7,CASSLAGVRREQYF,TGTGCCAGCTCCCTAGCGGGGGTCCGTAGGGAGCAGTACTTC
NA,TRBV7-9,NA,TRBJ2-7,CASSLYRKGNEQYF,TGTGCCAGCAGCTTATACAGGAAGGGAAACGAGCAGTACTTC
NA,TRBV30,NA,TRBJ2-3,CAWRRASTDTQYF,TGTGCCTGGAGACGAGCAAGCACAGATACGCAGTATTTT
few,TRBV6-6,NA,TRBJ2-5,CASSYYGYNEPFF,TGTGCCAGCAGTTATTATGGGTACAATGAGCCGTTCTTC
few,TRBV7-9,NA,TRBJ2-7,CASSTPTPVSYEQYF,TGTGCCAGCAGCACGCCGACTCCCGTATCCTACGAGCAGTACTTC
NA,TRBV4-3,TRBD2,TRBJ2-7,CASSQDRLAGNYEQYF,TGCGCCAGCAGCCAAGATAGACTAGCGGGAAACTACGAGCAGTACTTC
NA,TRBV27,NA,TRBJ1-3,CASSLSGEGAGNTIYF,TGTGCCAGCAGTTTATCGGGCGAAGGGGCTGGAAACACCATATATTTT
NA,TRBV29-1,NA,TRBJ1-2,CSAQRASANYGYTF,TGCAGCGCCCAGCGAGCGAGCGCTAACTATGGCTACACCTTC
NA,TRBV19,TRBD1,TRBJ2-5,CASSATQGVGQETQYF,TGTGCCAGTAGTGCTACGCAGGGGGTAGGGCAAGAGACCCAGTACTTC
NA,TRBV20-1,TRBD2,TRBJ2-3,CSANPPLAGGRGLTDTQYF,TGCAGTGCTAACCCCCCACTAGCGGGGGGGAGGGGTCTCACAGATACGCAGTATTTT
NA,TRBV20-1,NA,TRBJ2-1,CSARSHSEGSYNEQFF,TGCAGTGCTAGATCACACAGCGAAGGGTCCTACAATGAGCAGTTCTTC
NA,TRBV10-3,TRBD2,TRBJ2-4,CAISEVAGELTKNIQYF,TGTGCCATCAGTGAGGTAGCGGGAGAGCTGACCAAAAACATTCAGTACTTC
NA,TRBV27,TRBD1,TRBJ1-6,CAIGRGRNSPLHF,TGTGCCATAGGCAGGGGGCGGAATTCACCCCTCCACTTT
NA,TRBV6-2/TRBV6-3,NA,TRBJ2-1,CASSLIARLYNEQFF,TGTGCCAGCAGTTTAATCGCTAGATTATACAATGAGCAGTTCTTC
NA,TRBV28,NA,TRBJ1-4,CASSNKPTGFGNEKLFF,TGTGCCAGCAGCAATAAGCCAACAGGGTTTGGTAATGAAAAACTGTTTTTT
NA,TRBV5-1,NA,TRBJ1-2,CASSWRGAIGYGYTF,TGCGCCAGCAGCTGGAGGGGGGCCATAGGCTATGGCTACACCTTC
many,TRBV3-1,TRBD2,TRBJ2-3,CASSRLADSTDTQYF,TGTGCCAGCAGCCGACTAGCCGATAGCACAGATACGCAGTATTTT
NA,TRBV5-1,NA,TRBJ2-5,CASSPSFGDSETQYF,TGCGCCAGCAGCCCATCCTTCGGGGACTCGGAGACCCAGTACTTC
NA,TRBV4-3,TRBD2,TRBJ2-3,CASSRTGGGGTTDTQYF,TGCGCCAGCAGCCGCACCGGTGGCGGGGGGACGACAGATACGCAGTATTTT
few,TRBV6-5,NA,TRBJ1-3,CASSYSSVSGNTIYF,TGTGCCAGCAGTTACTCGAGTGTCTCTGGAAACACCATATATTTT
few,TRBV30,NA,TRBJ2-7,CAWSPPTYEQYF,TGTGCCTGGAGTCCCCCCACCTACGAGCAGTACTTC
few,TRBV6-1,TRBD2,TRBJ2-5,CASSTPKAGGLNQETQYF,TGTGCCAGCAGTACGCCAAAAGCGGGAGGACTAAATCAAGAGACCCAGTACTTC
few,TRBV30,NA,TRBJ2-7,CAWAGKGVSYEQYF,TGTGCCTGGGCCGGGAAAGGGGTGAGTTACGAGCAGTACTTC
NA,TRBV7-2,TRBD2,TRBJ2-3,CASSFQLAGSTDTQYF,TGTGCCAGCAGCTTTCAACTAGCGGGGAGCACAGATACGCAGTATTTT
few,TRBV24-1,TRBD1,TRBJ1-2,CANPWTGGHGYTF,TGTGCCAACCCTTGGACAGGGGGCCATGGCTACACCTTC
few,TRBV27,TRBD1,TRBJ1-2,CASSLNSRGRDRVYGYTF,TGTGCCAGCAGTTTAAATTCTCGGGGTAGGGACAGAGTCTATGGCTACACCTTC
NA,TRBV11-2,TRBD2,TRBJ2-7,CASSRLAFIPKYF,TGTGCCAGCAGTCGACTAGCGTTTATCCCTAAGTACTTC
NA,TRBV5-4,TRBD1,TRBJ1-2,CASSLKGQGEGNYGYTF,TGTGCCAGCAGCTTGAAGGGACAGGGGGAAGGAAACTATGGCTACACCTTC
few,TRBV20-1,NA,TRBJ2-2,CSARGQGGLTGELFF,TGCAGTGCTAGAGGGCAGGGGGGCCTCACCGGGGAGCTGTTTTTT
NA,TRBV7-2,NA,TRBJ1-6,CASSPWSFSPLHF,TGTGCCAGCAGCCCGTGGTCATTTTCACCCCTCCACTTT
NA,TRBV28,NA,TRBJ2-7,CASSFVNEQYF,TGTGCCAGCAGTTTCGTGAACGAGCAGTACTTC
NA,TRBV7-2,NA,TRBJ2-3,CASSLEFWPDGTDTQYF,TGTGCCAGCAGCCTGGAGTTTTGGCCGGACGGCACAGATACGCAGTATTTT
NA,TRBV7-2,NA,TRBJ2-7,CASSLSPQARSPHDQYF,TGTGCCAGCAGCTTAAGCCCCCAGGCTCGAAGCCCCCACGATCAGTACTTC
few,TRBV20-1,NA,TRBJ2-3,CSAVSGSDGGTQYF,TGCAGTGCCGTTTCCGGCTCCGACGGGGGTACGCAGTATTTT
many,TRBV3-1,NA,TRBJ2-3,CASSPAWGSTDTQYF,TGTGCCAGCAGCCCAGCGTGGGGAAGCACAGATACGCAGTATTTT
NA,TRBV7-9,NA,TRBJ2-5,CASSLVTAKETQYF,TGTGCCAGCAGCTTGGTAACAGCAAAAGAGACCCAGTACTTC
few,TRBV12-3/TRBV12-4,NA,TRBJ2-1,CASSFYGSGYNEQFF,TGTGCCAGCAGTTTTTACGGGAGCGGGTACAATGAGCAGTTCTTC
NA,TRBV20-1,NA,TRBJ2-3,CSATAGADTDTQYF,TGCAGTGCAACTGCGGGGGCCGACACAGATACGCAGTATTTT
NA,TRBV25-1,TRBD1,TRBJ1-1,CASSPFTGVRAFF,TGTGCCAGCAGCCCCTTCACAGGGGTGCGAGCTTTCTTT
NA,TRBV29-1,NA,TRBJ2-7,CSVEKGSPYEQYF,TGCAGCGTTGAAAAGGGATCTCCCTACGAGCAGTACTTC